This T cell receptor beta chain was obtained from a study of CD8 T cells in Susac syndrome (dated by TCRdb to the late 2010s). Background on the whole study: Repertoire sequencing was used to test whether CD8+ T cell activation and differentiation in Susac syndrome was antigen driven. The study compared CD8+ T cell repertoire clonality among 12 healthy donors, some 14 Susac syndrome patients and approximately 16 multiple sclerosis patients. Summary of the overall study and its limitations: The study acknowledged that relatively few individuals were included in the TCR sequencing and HLA analysis.

As regards this clonotype: There is no known antigen for this receptor. No much larger clone is present one base from it, and per-base qualities are unavailable.

RNA was extracted using the RNeasy kit, and roughly 0.5 to 1 microgram was reverse transcribed with random hexamers. TCR beta CDR3 regions were amplified with the immunoSEQ multiplex PCR assay covering 54 Vbeta and 13 Jbeta segments. PCR amplification bias was corrected using a synthetic template baseline for primer optimization and computational correction. The study's processing was this. Reads were annotated to V, D and J genes per IMGT and analyzed with immunoSEQ Analyzer, keeping only productive sequences. To calculate clonality, Shannon entropy was normalized by log2 of the number of productive unique sequences and then subtracted from one. Public and private clones were assessed among the 100 most prevalent clones of each patient and control. Susac-specific clones were defined as absent from healthy and MS cohorts, over a thousand published viral clones and other ImmuneACCESS disease sequences. TCRdb reprocessed the public reads (quality trimming at Q25 with fastp, clone calling with MiXCR) and kept in-frame beta chains. For every CDR3 protein sequence, its rows merge into one entry that carries the most common genes and DNA. TCRdb's processing, not the authors', yielded these V and J calls. The sample includes some 450,000 distinct CDR3 sequences, with 75% to 90% observed a single time. The ten top clones hold 0.09% to 0.15% of the sample.

Peripheral blood CD8+ and CD4+ T cells from healthy donors, Susac syndrome patients and multiple sclerosis patients were profiled using high-throughput TCR beta sequencing. Multiple sclerosis controls were treatment-naive patients with stable or active relapsing-remitting disease fulfilling revised McDonald criteria. Bulk CD8+ and CD4+ T cells were purified by magnetic negative isolation, whereas CD8+ TEMRA cells were enriched by FACS. Blood was drawn into EDTA tubes, processed within 24 hours, and PBMCs were isolated by density gradient centrifugation. PBMCs destined for TCR sequencing were cryopreserved in liquid nitrogen and later thawed in a 37 °C water bath. Purity of sorted or isolated CD4+, CD8+ and CD8+ TEMRA cells was at least 90%. Between the V and J ends, shortened by 3 bases and 5 bases respectively, the junction contains 11 bases. The cysteine opens and the phenylalanine closes a CDR3 of 13 amino acids. Only the CDR3 DNA is retained, 39 bases long and in frame from the first base. The germline V gene (reference sequence) specifies LNHDA as CDR1 and SQIVND as CDR2.

The sample taken for sequencing was CD8+ T cells from PBMCs. The clonotype originates from a human donor with multiple sclerosis. This chain joins TRBV19 to TRBJ2-7; the best D guess is TRBD1, with 5 bases matching. The CDR3 loop reads CASSMTDPNEQYF. The DNA sequence is given as TGTGCCAGTAGTATGACAGACCCGAACGAGCAGTACTTC.